A selection of T cell receptor beta chains follows, all from one sample in a study of T cell changes during pregnancy in multiple sclerosis. Some clones are missing from TCRdb's copy, which holds only in-frame ones; the method was immunoSEQ multiplex PCR. Altogether about 96,000 clones are present, 80% to 95% being singletons, with the ten largest covering roughly 3%. Sequencing used peripheral blood, obtained in the first trimester of pregnancy. The receptors shown here come from a female donor with multiple sclerosis, enrolled in a pregnancy study. The CDR3 runs from the conserved cysteine through the conserved F or W. A D gene is named only where the DNA matches it firmly. Clone size is given for some rows only: seen once, a few or many times, or a class if the clone is expanded.

J: TRBJ2-7
size: once
V: TRBV28
D: TRBD1
DNA: TGTGCCAGCAGTCCAGGGGGCTACCGTTCCTACGAGCAGTACTTC
CDR3: CASSPGGYRSYEQYF

J: TRBJ1-1
size: NA
V: TRBV28
D: NA
DNA: TGTGCCAGCAGCCCGAACACAGGGTTCACTGAAGCTTTCTTT
CDR3: CASSPNTGFTEAFF

J: TRBJ2-7
size: NA
V: TRBV28
D: NA
DNA: TGTGCCAGCAGGACAGGAGGACCCTCCTACGAGCAGTACTTC
CDR3: CASRTGGPSYEQYF

J: TRBJ2-7
size: NA
V: TRBV6-6
D: TRBD1
DNA: TGTGCCAGCACCACAGGGGGCAGTCTCTCCTACGAGCAGTACTTC
CDR3: CASTTGGSLSYEQYF

J: TRBJ2-2
size: NA
V: TRBV19
D: NA
DNA: TGTGCCAGTAGCGGCCGCGGCCAGCCTCAATTGGGGCCCGGGGAGCTGTTTTTT
CDR3: CASSGRGQPQLGPGELFF

J: TRBJ2-7
size: NA
V: TRBV5-6
D: NA
DNA: TGTGCCAGCAGCTTGAGGCGGGCGCTGGCCTTAAACTACGAGCAGTACTTC
CDR3: CASSLRRALALNYEQYF

J: TRBJ1-2
size: NA
V: TRBV5-6
D: NA
DNA: TGTGCCAGCAGCTTGGGACAGTACCCTGGTGGCTACACCTTC
CDR3: CASSLGQYPGGYTF

J: TRBJ2-1
size: NA
V: TRBV11-2
D: NA
DNA: TGTGCCAGCAGCTTGGGCGTCGGCTACAATGAGCAGTTCTTC
CDR3: CASSLGVGYNEQFF

J: TRBJ1-2
size: few
V: TRBV6-5
D: NA
DNA: TGTGCCAGCACAGGGCAATATGGCTACACCTTC
CDR3: CASTGQYGYTF

J: TRBJ1-1
size: NA
V: TRBV20-1
D: TRBD1
DNA: TGCAGCGCGATGGACAGGGATAAAGCTTTCTTT
CDR3: CSAMDRDKAFF